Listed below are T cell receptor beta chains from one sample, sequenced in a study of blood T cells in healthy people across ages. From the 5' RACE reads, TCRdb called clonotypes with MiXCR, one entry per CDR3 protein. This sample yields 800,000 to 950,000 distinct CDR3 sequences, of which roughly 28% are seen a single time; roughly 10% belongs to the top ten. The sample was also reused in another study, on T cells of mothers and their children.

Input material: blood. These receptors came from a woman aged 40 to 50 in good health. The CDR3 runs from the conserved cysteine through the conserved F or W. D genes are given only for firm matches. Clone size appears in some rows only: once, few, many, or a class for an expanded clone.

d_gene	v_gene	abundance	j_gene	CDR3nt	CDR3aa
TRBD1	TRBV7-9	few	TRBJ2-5	TGTGCCAGCAGCCGCGAAGTCCCGGGACAGGGGTGGCGGACCCAGTACTTC	CASSREVPGQGWRTQYF
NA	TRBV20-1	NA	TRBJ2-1	TGCAGTCAAGCCACGGGATTCGGGTTAAATGAGCAGTTCTTC	CSQATGFGLNEQFF
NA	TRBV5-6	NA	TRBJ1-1	TGTGCCAGCAGCTTCTTGGACTTGAAGAGCACTGAAGCTTTCTTT	CASSFLDLKSTEAFF
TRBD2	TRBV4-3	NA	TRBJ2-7	TGCGCCAGCAGCCAGGGGGGGACTAGCAGCTACGAGCAGTACTTC	CASSQGGTSSYEQYF
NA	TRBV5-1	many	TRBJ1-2	TGTGCCAGCAGTGATCAGGGCTATGGCTACACCTTC	CASSDQGYGYTF
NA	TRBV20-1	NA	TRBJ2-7	TGCAGTGTTAAGGGTGGATACGAGCAGTACTTC	CSVKGGYEQYF
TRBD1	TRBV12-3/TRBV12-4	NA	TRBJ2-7	TGTGCCAGCAGTTTAAGTGGGGGACAGGGGGCGCGTGAGCAGTACTTC	CASSLSGGQGAREQYF
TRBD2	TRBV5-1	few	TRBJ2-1	TGCGCCAGCAGCTTGGTGGCGGGGGGCCAAGGTAATGAGCAGTTCTTC	CASSLVAGGQGNEQFF
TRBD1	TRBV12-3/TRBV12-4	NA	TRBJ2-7	TGTGCCAGCAGTTTAGTAGGGGGCCGCGTGGACGAGCAGTACTTC	CASSLVGGRVDEQYF
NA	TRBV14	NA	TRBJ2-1	TGTGCCAGCAGCCAGCACCGGGACAAGACTTTCTTCTACAATGAGCAGTTCTTC	CASSQHRDKTFFYNEQFF
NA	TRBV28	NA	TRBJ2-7	TGTGCCGGGAGGCCCTCGGGACAGCCAAAGCAGTACTTC	CAGRPSGQPKQYF
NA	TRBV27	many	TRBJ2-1	TGTGCCAGCAGTTTCCCAAACAATGAGCAGTTCTTC	CASSFPNNEQFF
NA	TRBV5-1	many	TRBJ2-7	TGCGCCAGCAGCATGGACAGAACCTACGAGCAGTACTTC	CASSMDRTYEQYF
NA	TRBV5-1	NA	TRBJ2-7	TGCGCCAGCAGCGCAACGGGGCCCCACGAGCAGTACTTC	CASSATGPHEQYF
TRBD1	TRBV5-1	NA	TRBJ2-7	TGCGCCAGCAGCTTGGAAAGACAGGGGGGACTCTACTACGAGCAGTACTTC	CASSLERQGGLYYEQYF
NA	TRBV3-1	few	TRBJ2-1	TGTGCCACCTCTGGGGGGAACGCCTACAATGAGCAGTTCTTC	CATSGGNAYNEQFF
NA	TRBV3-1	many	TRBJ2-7	TGTGCCAGCAGCCCTGTAGGTAGCCCTGCCTACGAGCAGTACTTC	CASSPVGSPAYEQYF
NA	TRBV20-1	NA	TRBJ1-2	TGCAGTGCTAGAGATGCGAGACAGACGTTCGATGGCTACACCTTC	CSARDARQTFDGYTF
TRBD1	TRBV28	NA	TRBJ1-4	TGTGCCAGCAGTCTACCACCCCAGGACTACAGGGGGAATAATGAAAAACTGTTTTTT	CASSLPPQDYRGNNEKLFF
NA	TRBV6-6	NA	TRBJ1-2	TGTGCCAGCCTCTCCAATCGGGGGGAAGACTATGGCTACACCTTC	CASLSNRGEDYGYTF
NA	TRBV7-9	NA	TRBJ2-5	TGTGCCAGCAGCTTAGCCTCTTTGGCGTCCTCCAATGAGCAGTACTTC	CASSLASLASSNEQYF
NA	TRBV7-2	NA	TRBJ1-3	TGTGCCAGCAGCTTCATCCCATCTGGCACTGGAAACACCATATATTTT	CASSFIPSGTGNTIYF